The present entry profiles one T cell receptor beta chain with its context. This sample stems from a study of blood T cell repertoires in COVID-19. Overall study context: Samples came from the United States, Italy and Spain, spanning acute and convalescent COVID-19. Sources were T cells, B-cell-depleted T cells, or PBMCs; the material itself was cDNA or gDNA.

Authors' data handling: It was from reference gene primer amplification that nucleated cell counts were estimated. Method: immunoSEQ multiplex PCR; TCRdb's copy keeps in-frame clones and lacks some. V and J calls and clone size are copied from that table; D and trimming were computed from the DNA. The sample lists a few hundred thousand clones; 90% were seen once. CDR3 length: 12 residues. The V gene's germline CDR1 is LNHDA and CDR2 SQIVND (reference sequence). V lost 7 bases and J 1 base, leaving 7 bases between the germline ends. The sample consisted of peripheral blood. The receptor was isolated from a woman aged 50 to 60 with COVID-19, enrolled during active disease. This rearrangement joins TRBV19 to TRBJ1-1; D remains unclear. The CDR3 here is CASTAGNTEAFF. In DNA form, the CDR3 reads TGTGCCAGTACCGCAGGGAACACTGAAGCTTTCTTT.